This TCR beta chain was recorded in a study of cytomegalovirus exposure and HLA in healthy donors. On this clone itself: Its cognate antigen is unknown.

V was trimmed by 0 bases and J by 6 bases, leaving 13 bases between them. Germline values: CDR1 SGDLS, CDR2 YYNGEE. The CDR3 loop spans 14 amino acids. The primer mix had 60 Vbeta and 13 Jbeta primers. Clones were read by immunoSEQ multiplex PCR, and TCRdb kept only the in-frame ones, dropping some. Of 180,000 or so clones in the sample, about 69% are singletons; the top ten hold about 2.7%. Whole-study findings and limits: Later genetic work tied a missense DCLRE1C variant to beta-chain V and J trimming. Sequencing likely caused a cluster of highly shared sequence variants.

The rearrangement links TRBV9 to TRBJ2-7, with D tentatively TRBD2 (6 bases). The clonotype originates from a male donor in good health and CMV-seronegative. The sequenced material came from PBMCs. CDR3 nucleotide sequence: TGTGCCAGCAGCGTAGCTCCGGGAGAGGGCGAGCAGTACTTC. Its translation: CASSVAPGEGEQYF.